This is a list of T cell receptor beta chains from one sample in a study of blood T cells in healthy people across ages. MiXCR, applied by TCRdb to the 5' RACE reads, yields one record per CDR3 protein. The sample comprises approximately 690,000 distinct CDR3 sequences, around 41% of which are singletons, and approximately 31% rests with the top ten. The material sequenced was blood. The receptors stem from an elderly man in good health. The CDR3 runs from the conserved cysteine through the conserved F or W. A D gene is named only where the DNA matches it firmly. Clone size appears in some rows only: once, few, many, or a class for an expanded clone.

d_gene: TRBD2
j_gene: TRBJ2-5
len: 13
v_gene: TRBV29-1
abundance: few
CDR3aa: CSVRLAGQETQYF
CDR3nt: TGCAGCGTGCGACTAGCGGGCCAAGAGACCCAGTACTTC

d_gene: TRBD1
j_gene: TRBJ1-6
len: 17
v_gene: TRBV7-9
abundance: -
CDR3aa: CASSYHEKQGVGSPLHF
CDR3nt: TGTGCCAGCAGCTACCACGAAAAACAGGGGGTTGGTTCACCCCTCCACTTT

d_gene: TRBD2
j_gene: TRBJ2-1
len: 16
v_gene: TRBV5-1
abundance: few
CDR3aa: CASSLAGTSGRGEQFF
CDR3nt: TGCGCCAGCAGCTTGGCGGGGACTAGCGGGAGGGGTGAGCAGTTCTTC

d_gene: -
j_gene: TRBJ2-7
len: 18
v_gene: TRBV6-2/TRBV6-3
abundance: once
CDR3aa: CASTQVAGKDVLYNEQYF
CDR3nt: TGTGCCAGCACTCAGGTGGCGGGGAAAGACGTATTGTACAATGAGCAGTACTTC

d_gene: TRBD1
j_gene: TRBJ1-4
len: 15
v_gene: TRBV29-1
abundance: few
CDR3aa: CSVAPGQGRNEKLFF
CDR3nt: TGCAGCGTTGCCCCGGGACAGGGCCGCAATGAAAAACTGTTTTTT

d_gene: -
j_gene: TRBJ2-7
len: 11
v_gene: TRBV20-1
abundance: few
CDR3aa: CSAKLRREQYF
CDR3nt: TGCAGTGCGAAGCTCCGTCGCGAGCAGTACTTC

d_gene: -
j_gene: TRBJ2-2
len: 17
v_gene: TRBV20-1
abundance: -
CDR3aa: CSARDATNAPSTGELFF
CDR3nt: TGCAGTGCTAGAGATGCTACTAACGCGCCCTCCACCGGGGAGCTGTTTTTT

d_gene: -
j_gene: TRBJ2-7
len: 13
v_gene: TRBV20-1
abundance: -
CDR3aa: CSARGRVPYEQYF
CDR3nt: TGCAGTGCTAGGGGTAGGGTTCCCTACGAGCAGTACTTC

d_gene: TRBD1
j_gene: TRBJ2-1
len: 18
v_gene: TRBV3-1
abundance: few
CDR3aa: CASSQATGQTGRYNEQFF
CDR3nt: TGTGCCAGCAGCCAAGCCACGGGCCAGACAGGGCGATATAATGAGCAGTTCTTC

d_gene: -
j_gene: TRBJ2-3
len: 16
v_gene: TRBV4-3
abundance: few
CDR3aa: CASSQREGGSTDTQYF
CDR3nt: TGCGCCAGCAGCCAGAGAGAGGGGGGGAGCACAGATACGCAGTATTTT

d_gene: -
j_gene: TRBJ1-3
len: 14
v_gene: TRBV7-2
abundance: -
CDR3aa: CASSLEGLGNTIYF
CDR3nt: TGTGCCAGCAGCTTAGAAGGTCTCGGAAACACCATATATTTT

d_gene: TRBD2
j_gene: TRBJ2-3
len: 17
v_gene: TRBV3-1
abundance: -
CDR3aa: CASTQNLVASGTDTQYF
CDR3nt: TGTGCCAGCACTCAAAACCTAGTGGCTAGCGGGACAGATACGCAGTATTTT

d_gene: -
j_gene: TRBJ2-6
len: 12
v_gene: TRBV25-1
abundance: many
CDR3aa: CASKSGANVLTF
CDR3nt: TGTGCCAGCAAATCTGGGGCCAACGTCCTGACTTTC

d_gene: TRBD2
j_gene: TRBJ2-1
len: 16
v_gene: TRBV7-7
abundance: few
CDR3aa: CASSPQAGGYYNEQFF
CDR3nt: TGTGCTAGCAGCCCCCAAGCGGGAGGGTACTACAATGAGCAGTTCTTC

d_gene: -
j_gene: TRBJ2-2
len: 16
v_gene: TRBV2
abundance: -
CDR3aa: CASSFPGPTNTGELFF
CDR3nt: TGTGCCAGCAGTTTCCCGGGACCGACGAACACCGGGGAGCTGTTTTTT

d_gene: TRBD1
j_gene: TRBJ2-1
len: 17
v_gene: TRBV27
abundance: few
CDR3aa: CASRMGLGQGIYNEQFF
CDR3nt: TGTGCCAGCAGAATGGGGTTGGGACAGGGGATCTACAATGAGCAGTTCTTC

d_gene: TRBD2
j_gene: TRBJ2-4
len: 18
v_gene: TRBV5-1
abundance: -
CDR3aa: CASSSEGPSGTGSNVQYF
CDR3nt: TGCGCCAGCAGCTCCGAGGGTCCTAGCGGGACGGGGTCCAACGTTCAGTACTTC

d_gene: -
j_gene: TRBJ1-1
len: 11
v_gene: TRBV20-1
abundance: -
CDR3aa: CSASHGSVAFF
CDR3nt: TGCAGTGCTAGTCATGGGAGTGTAGCTTTCTTT

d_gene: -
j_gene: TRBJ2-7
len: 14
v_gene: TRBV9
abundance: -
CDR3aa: CASSAAAGTYEQYF
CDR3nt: TGTGCCAGCAGCGCGGCGGCAGGTACCTACGAGCAGTACTTC

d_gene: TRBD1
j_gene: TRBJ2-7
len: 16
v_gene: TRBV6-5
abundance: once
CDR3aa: CASSYSWDSGTYEQYF
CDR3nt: TGTGCCAGCAGTTACTCTTGGGACAGCGGAACCTACGAGCAGTACTTC

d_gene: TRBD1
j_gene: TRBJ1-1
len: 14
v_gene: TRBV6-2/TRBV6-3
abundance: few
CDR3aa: CASRDRGGGTEAFF
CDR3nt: TGTGCCAGCAGGGACAGGGGGGGAGGCACTGAAGCTTTCTTT

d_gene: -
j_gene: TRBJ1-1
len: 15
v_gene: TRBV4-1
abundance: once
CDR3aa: CASSQSRAGGTEAFF
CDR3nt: TGCGCCAGCAGCCAAAGCAGGGCCGGGGGCACTGAAGCTTTCTTT

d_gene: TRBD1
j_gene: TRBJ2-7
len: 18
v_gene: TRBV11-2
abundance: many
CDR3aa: CASSTSRRDRGRPYEQYF
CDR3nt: TGTGCCAGCAGCACATCTAGAAGGGACAGGGGCCGACCCTACGAGCAGTACTTC

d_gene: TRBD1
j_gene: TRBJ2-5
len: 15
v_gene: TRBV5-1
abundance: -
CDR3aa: CATKLMGQPQETQYF
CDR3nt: TGCGCCACCAAGCTAATGGGACAGCCACAAGAGACCCAGTACTTC

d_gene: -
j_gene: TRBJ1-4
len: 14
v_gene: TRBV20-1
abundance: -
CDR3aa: CSARETGRNEKLFF
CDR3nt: TGCAGTGCTAGGGAGACAGGTCGTAATGAAAAACTGTTTTTT

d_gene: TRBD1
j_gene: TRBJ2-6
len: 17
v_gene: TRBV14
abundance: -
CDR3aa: CASFGGQGFSGANVLTF
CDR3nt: TGTGCCAGCTTTGGGGGACAGGGTTTCTCTGGGGCCAACGTCCTGACTTTC

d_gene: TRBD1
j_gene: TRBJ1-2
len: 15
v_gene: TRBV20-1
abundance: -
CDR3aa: CSARDATGGVSGYTF
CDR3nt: TGCAGTGCTAGAGACGCGACAGGGGGCGTCTCCGGCTACACCTTC

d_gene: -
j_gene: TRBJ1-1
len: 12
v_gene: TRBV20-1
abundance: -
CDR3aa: CSPAPVGTEAFF
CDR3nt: TGCAGTCCCGCCCCGGTTGGCACTGAAGCTTTCTTT

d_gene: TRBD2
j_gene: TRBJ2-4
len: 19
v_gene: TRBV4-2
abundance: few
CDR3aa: CASSLTGTSGGAVKNIQYF
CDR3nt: TGTGCCAGCAGCCTAACCGGGACTAGCGGGGGGGCCGTCAAAAACATTCAGTACTTC

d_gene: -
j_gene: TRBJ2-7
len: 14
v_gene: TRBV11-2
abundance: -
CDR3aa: CASSRGIGSHEQYF
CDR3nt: TGTGCCAGCAGCCGCGGTATTGGTAGCCACGAGCAGTACTTC

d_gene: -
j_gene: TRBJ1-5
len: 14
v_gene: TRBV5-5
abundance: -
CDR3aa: CASSSTLNSQPQHF
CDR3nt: TGTGCCAGCAGCTCTACACTAAATAGTCAGCCCCAGCATTTT

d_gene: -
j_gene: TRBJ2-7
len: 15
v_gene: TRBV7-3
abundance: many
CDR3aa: CASSLSPGEAHGQYF
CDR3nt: TGTGCCAGCAGCTTAAGTCCGGGAGAAGCACATGGGCAGTACTTC

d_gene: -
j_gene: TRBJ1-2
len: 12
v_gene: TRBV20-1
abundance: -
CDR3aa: CVGVAGDRGYTF
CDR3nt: TGCGTGGGGGTGGCAGGGGATCGTGGCTACACCTTC

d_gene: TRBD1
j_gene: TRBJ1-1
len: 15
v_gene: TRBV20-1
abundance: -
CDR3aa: CSARGQGGANTEAFF
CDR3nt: TGCAGTGCTAGAGGGCAGGGGGGGGCGAACACTGAAGCTTTCTTT

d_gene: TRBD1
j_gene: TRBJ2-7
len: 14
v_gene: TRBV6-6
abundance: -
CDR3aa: CASTQQGSRYEQYF
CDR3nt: TGTGCCAGCACACAACAGGGGTCGAGGTACGAGCAGTACTTC

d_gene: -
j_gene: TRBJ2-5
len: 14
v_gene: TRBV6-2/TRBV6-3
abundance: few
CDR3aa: CASSDRGSGETQYF
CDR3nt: TGTGCCAGCAGTGATAGGGGAAGTGGGGAGACCCAGTACTTC

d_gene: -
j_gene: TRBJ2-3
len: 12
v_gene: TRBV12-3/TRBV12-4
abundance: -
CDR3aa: CASKWVTDTQYF
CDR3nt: TGTGCCAGCAAGTGGGTTACAGATACGCAGTATTTT

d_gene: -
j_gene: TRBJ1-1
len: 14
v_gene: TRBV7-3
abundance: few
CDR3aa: CASSLGPSNTEAFF
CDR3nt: TGTGCCAGCAGCCTTGGACCATCGAACACTGAAGCTTTCTTT

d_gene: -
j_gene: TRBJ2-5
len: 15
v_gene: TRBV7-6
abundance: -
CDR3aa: CASSLDADSWETQYF
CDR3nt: TGTGCCAGCAGCTTAGATGCAGACTCCTGGGAGACCCAGTACTTC

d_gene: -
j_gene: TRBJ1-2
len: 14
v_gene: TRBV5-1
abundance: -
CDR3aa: CASSVEGALGGYTF
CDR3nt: TGCGCCAGCAGCGTGGAAGGGGCCCTGGGGGGCTACACCTTC

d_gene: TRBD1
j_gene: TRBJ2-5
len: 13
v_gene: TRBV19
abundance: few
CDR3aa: CATGETGTETQYF
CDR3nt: TGTGCCACTGGGGAGACAGGGACGGAGACCCAGTACTTC

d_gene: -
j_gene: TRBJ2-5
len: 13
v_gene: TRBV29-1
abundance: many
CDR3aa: CSVRRTKKETQYF
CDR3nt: TGCAGCGTTCGGCGGACTAAAAAAGAGACCCAGTACTTC

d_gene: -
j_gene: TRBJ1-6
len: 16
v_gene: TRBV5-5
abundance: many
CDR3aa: CASSFDWSSYNSPLHF
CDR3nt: TGCGCCAGCAGCTTTGACTGGAGCTCCTATAATTCACCCCTCCACTTT